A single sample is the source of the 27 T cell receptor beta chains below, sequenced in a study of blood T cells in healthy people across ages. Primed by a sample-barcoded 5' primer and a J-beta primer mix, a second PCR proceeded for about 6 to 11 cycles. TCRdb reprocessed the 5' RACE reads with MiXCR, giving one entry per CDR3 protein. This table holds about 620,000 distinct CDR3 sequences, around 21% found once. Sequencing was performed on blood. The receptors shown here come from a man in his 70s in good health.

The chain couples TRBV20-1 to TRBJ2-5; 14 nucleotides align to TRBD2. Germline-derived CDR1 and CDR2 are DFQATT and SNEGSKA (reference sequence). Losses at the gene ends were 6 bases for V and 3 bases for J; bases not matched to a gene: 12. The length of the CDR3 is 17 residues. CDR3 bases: TGCAGTGCCAACCGACTAGCGGGAGGGCCCTACAAAGAGACCCAGTACTTC. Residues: CSANRLAGGPYKETQYF.

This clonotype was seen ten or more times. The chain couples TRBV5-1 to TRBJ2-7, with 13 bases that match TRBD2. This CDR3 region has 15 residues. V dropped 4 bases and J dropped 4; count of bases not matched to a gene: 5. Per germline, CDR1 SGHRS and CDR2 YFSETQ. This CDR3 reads CASSLGLAGKYEQYF. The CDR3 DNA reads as TGCGCCAGCAGCCTGGGACTAGCGGGGAAATACGAGCAGTACTTC.

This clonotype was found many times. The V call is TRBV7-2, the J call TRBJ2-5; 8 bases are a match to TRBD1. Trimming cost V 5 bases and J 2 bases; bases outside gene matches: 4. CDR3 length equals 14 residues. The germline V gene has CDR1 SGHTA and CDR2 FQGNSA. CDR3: CASSAWTGQETQYF. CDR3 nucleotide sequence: TGTGCCAGCAGCGCATGGACAGGGCAAGAGACCCAGTACTTC.

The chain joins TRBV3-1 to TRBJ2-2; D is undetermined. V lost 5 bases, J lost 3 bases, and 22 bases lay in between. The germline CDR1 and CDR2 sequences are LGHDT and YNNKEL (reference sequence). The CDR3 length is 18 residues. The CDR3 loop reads CASSDASARTDHTGELFF. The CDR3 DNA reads TGTGCCAGCAGCGACGCGTCTGCCCGAACAGACCACACCGGGGAGCTGTTTTTT.

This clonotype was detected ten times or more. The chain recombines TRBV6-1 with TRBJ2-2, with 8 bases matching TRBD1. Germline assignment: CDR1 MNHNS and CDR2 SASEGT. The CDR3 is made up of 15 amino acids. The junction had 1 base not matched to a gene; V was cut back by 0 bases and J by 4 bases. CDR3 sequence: CASSEAGQVTGELFF. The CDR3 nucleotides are TGTGCCAGCAGTGAAGCGGGACAGGTCACCGGGGAGCTGTTTTTT.

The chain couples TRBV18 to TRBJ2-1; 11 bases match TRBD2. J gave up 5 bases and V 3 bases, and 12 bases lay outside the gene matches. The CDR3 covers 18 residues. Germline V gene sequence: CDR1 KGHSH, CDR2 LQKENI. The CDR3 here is CASSPFTILAGGNNEQFF. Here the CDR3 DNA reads TGTGCCAGCTCACCGTTCACGATCTTAGCGGGAGGGAACAATGAGCAGTTCTTC. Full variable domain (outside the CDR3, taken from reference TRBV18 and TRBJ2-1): NAGVMQNPRHLVRRRGQEARLRCSPMKGHSHVYWYRQLPEEGLKFMVYLQKENIIDESGMPKERFSAEFPKEGPSILRIQQVVRGDSAAYFCASSPFTILAGGNNEQFFGPGTRLTVL.

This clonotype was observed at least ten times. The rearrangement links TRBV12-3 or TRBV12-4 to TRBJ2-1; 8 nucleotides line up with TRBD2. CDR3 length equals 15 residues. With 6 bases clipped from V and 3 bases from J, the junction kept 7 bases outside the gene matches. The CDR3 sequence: CASRLASGFYNEQFF. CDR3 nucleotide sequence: TGTGCCAGCAGGTTGGCTAGCGGGTTCTACAATGAGCAGTTCTTC.

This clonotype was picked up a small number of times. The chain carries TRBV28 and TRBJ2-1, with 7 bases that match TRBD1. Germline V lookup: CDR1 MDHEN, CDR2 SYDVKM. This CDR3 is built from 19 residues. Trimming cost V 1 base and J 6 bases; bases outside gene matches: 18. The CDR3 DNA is TGTGCCAGCAGTTTATCTCAGACAGGGTCTTTACGGGCGGGCAATGAGCAGTTCTTC. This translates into CASSLSQTGSLRAGNEQFF.

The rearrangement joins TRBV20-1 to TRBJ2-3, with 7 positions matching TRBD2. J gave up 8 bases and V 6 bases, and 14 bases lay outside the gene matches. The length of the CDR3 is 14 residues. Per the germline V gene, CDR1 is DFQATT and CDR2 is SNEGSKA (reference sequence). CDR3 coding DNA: TGCAGTGCCCCCCCGGGGGGAAACGGGGGTACGCAGTATTTT. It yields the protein CSAPPGGNGGTQYF.

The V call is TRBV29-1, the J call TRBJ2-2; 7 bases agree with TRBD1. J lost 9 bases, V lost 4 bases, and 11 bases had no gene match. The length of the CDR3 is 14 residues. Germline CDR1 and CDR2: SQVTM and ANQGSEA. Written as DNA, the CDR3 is TGCAGCGTTGCTAAGGGGACAGTGGGCCGGGAGCTGTTTTTT. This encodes CSVAKGTVGRELFF.

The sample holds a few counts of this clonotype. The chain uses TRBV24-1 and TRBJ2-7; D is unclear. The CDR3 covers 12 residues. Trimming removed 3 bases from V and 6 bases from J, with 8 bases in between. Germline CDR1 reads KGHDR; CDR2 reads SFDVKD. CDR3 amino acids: CATSDPLSEQYF. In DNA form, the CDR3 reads TGTGCCACCAGTGATCCACTCAGCGAGCAGTACTTC.

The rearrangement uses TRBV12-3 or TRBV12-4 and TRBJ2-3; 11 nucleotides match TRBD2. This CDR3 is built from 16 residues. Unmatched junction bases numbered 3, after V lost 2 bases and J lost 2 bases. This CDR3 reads CASSLRLAGFTDTQYF. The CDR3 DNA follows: TGTGCCAGCAGTTTACGACTAGCGGGGTTCACAGATACGCAGTATTTT.

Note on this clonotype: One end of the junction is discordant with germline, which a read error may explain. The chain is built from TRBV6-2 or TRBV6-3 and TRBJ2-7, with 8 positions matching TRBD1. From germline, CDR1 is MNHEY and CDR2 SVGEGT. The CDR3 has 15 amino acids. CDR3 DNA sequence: TGTGCCAGCAGTTACTCGGGGGGACAGGACTACGAGCAGAACTTC. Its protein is CASSYSGGQDYEQNF.

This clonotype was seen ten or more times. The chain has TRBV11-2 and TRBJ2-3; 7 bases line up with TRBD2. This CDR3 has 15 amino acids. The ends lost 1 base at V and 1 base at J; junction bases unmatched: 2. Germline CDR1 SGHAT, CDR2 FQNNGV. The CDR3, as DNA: TGTGCCAGCAGCTTAGGGACTAGGGGCACAGATACGCAGTATTTT. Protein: CASSLGTRGTDTQYF. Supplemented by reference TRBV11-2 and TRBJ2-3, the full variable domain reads EAGVAQSPRYKIIEKRQSVAFWCNPISGHATLYWYQQILGQGPKLLIQFQNNGVVDDSQLPKDRFSAERLKGVDSTLKIQPAKLEDSAVYLCASSLGTRGTDTQYFGPGTRLTVL.

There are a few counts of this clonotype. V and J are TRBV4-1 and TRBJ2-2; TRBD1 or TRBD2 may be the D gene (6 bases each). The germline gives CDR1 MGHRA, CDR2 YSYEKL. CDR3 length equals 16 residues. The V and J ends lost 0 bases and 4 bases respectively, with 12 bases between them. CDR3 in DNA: TGCGCCAGCAGCCAAGATTGGGGGGCAGCCACCGGGGAGCTGTTTTTT. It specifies CASSQDWGAATGELFF.

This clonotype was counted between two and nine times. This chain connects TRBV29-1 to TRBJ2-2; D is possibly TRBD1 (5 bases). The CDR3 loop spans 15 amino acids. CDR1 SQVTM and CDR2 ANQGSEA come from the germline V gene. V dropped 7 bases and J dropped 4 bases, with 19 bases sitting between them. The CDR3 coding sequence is TGCAGCGACCATACCGGCAGGGCCCCCACCGGGGAGCTGTTTTTT. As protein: CSDHTGRAPTGELFF.

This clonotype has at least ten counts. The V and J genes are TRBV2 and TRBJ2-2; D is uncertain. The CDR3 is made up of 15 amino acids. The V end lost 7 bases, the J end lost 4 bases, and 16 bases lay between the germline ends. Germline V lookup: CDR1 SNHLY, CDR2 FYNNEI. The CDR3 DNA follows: TGTGCCAGCACTCGAGGAGCGTCTGCCACCGGGGAGCTGTTTTTT. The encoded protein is CASTRGASATGELFF.

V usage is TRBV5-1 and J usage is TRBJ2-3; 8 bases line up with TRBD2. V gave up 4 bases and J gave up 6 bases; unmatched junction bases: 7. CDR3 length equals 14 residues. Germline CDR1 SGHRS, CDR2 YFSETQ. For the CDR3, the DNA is TGCGCCAGCAGCCCGGCCGGGAGGGCGGATACGCAGTATTTT. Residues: CASSPAGRADTQYF.

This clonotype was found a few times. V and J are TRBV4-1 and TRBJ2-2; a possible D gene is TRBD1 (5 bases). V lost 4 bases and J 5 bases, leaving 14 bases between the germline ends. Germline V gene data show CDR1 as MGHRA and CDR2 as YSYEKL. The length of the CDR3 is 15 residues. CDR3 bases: TGCGCCAGCAGCCGCCCGGACACTTCAACCGGGGAGCTGTTTTTT. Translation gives CASSRPDTSTGELFF.

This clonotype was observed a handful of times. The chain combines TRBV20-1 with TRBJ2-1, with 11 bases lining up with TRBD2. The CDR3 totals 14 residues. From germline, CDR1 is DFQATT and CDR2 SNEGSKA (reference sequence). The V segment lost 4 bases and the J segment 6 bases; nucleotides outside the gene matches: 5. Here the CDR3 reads CSAKGLAGINEQFF. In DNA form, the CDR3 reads TGCAGTGCTAAAGGACTAGCGGGTATCAATGAGCAGTTCTTC.

The CDR3 here is CASSLVSGSIYNEQFF. As DNA, the CDR3 is TGTGCCAGCAGCTTAGTTAGCGGGAGTATCTACAATGAGCAGTTCTTC. The chain is built from TRBV5-6 and TRBJ2-1; 9 nucleotides line up with TRBD2. CDR3 length equals 16 residues. CDR1 and CDR2 from the germline V gene are SGHDT and YYEEEE. Trimming at V came to 2 bases and at J to 3 bases, leaving 6 bases not matched to a gene.

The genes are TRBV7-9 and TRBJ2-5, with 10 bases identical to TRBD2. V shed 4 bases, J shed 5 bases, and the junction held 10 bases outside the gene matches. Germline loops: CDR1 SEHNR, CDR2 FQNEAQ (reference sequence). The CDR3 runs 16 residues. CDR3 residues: CASSSGLADVHETQYF. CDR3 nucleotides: TGTGCCAGCAGCTCTGGACTAGCGGATGTTCATGAGACCCAGTACTTC.

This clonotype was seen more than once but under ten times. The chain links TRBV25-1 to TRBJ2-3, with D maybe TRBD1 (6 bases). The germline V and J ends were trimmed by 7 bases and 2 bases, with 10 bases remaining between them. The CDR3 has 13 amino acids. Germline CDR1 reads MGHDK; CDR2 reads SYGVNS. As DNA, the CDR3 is TGTGCCAGCACAGGGGACCCCACAGATACGCAGTATTTT. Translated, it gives CASTGDPTDTQYF. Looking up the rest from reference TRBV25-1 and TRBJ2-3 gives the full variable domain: EADIYQTPRYLVIGTGKKITLECSQTMGHDKMYWYQQDPGMELHLIHYSYGVNSTEKGDLSSESTVSRIRTEHFPLTLESARPSHTSQYLCASTGDPTDTQYFGPGTRLTVL.

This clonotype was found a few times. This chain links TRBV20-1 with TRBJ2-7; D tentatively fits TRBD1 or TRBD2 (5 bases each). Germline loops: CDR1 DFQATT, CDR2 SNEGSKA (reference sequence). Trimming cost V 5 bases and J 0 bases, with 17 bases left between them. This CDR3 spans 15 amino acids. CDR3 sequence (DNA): TGCAGTGCTCCCGGGGCAGGCCTGAGCTCCTACGAGCAGTACTTC. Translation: CSAPGAGLSSYEQYF.

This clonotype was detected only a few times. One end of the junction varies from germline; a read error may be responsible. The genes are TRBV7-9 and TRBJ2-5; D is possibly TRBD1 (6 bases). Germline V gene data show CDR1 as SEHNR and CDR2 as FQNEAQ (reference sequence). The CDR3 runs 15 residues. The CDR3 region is CAGSLQGHVQETQYF. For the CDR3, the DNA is TGTGCCGGCAGCCTCCAGGGACACGTTCAAGAGACCCAGTACTTC.

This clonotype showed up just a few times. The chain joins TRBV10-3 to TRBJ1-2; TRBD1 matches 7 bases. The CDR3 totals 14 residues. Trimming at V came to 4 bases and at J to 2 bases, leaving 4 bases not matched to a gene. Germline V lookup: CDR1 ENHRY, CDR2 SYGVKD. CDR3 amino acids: CAISGAGQNYGYTF. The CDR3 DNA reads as TGTGCCATCAGTGGGGCGGGACAGAACTATGGCTACACCTTC.

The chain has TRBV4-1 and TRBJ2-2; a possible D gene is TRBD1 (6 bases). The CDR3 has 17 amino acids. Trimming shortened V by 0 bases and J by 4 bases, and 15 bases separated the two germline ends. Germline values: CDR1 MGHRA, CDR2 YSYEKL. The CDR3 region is CASSQDQGQGGTGELFF. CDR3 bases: TGCGCCAGCAGCCAAGATCAAGGTCAAGGGGGCACCGGGGAGCTGTTTTTT.